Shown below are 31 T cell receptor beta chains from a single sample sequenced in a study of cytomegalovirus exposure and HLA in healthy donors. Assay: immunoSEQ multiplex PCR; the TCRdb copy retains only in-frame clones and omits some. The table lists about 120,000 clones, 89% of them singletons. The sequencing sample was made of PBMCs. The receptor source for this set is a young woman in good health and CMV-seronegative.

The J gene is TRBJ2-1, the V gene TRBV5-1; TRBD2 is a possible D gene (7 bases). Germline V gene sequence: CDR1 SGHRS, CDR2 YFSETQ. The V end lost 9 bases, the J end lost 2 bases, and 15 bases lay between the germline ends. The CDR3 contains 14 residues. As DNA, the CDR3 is TGCGCCACCCGTAGGGGGGGGACCTACAATGAGCAGTTCTTC. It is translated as CATRRGGTYNEQFF. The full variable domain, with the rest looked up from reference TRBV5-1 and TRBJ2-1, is KAGVTQTPRYLIKTRGQQVTLSCSPISGHRSVSWYQQTPGQGLQFLFEYFSETQRNKGNFPGRFSGRQFSNSRSEMNVSTLELGDSALYLCATRRGGTYNEQFFGPGTRLTVL.

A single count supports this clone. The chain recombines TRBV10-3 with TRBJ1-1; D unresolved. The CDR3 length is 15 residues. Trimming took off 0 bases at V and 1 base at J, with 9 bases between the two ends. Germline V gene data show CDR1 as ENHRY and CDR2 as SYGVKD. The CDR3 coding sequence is TGTGCCATCAGTGAGTCTTCACGGGGGAACACTGAAGCTTTCTTT. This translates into CAISESSRGNTEAFF.

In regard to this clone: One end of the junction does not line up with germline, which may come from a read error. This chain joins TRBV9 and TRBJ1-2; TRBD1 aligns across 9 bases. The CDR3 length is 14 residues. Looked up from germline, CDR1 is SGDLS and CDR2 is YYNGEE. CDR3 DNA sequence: TGTGCCAGCAGTGTAGATTGGACAGGGGAGGGCTACACCTTC. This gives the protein CASSVDWTGEGYTF.

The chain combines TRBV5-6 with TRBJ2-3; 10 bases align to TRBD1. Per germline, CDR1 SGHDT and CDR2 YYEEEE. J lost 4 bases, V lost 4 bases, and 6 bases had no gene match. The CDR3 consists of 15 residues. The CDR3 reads CASSRDRGLADTQYF. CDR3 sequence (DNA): TGTGCCAGCAGCCGGGACAGGGGATTGGCAGATACGCAGTATTTT.

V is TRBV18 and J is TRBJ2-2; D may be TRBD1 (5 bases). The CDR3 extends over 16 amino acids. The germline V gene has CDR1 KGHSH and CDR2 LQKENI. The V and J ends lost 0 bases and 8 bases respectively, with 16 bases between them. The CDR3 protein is CASSPPGLEFAGELFF. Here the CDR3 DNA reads TGTGCCAGCTCACCACCGGGGCTGGAGTTTGCTGGGGAGCTGTTTTTT.

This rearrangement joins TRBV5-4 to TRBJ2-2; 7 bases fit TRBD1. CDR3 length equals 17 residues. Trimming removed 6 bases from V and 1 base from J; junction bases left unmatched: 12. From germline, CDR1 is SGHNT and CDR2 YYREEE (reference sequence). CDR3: CASIRKPGTENTGELFF. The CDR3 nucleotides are TGTGCCAGCATCAGAAAACCCGGGACAGAGAACACCGGGGAGCTGTTTTTT.

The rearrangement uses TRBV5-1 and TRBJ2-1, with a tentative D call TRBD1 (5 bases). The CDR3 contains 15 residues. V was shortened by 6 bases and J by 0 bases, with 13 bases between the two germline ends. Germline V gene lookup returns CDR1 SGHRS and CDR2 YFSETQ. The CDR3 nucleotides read TGCGCCAGCACCTTACAGGACCTCTCCTACAATGAGCAGTTCTTC. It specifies CASTLQDLSYNEQFF.

In DNA, the CDR3 is TGTGCCACCAGCAGCGACAGGGTCCGGACTGATAGCAATCAGCCCCAGCATTTT. This sequence encodes CATSSDRVRTDSNQPQHF. This chain uses TRBV15 with TRBJ1-5, with 7 bases matching TRBD1. V was clipped by 3 bases and J by 0 bases; unmatched bases: 11. Looked up from germline, CDR1 is LNHNV and CDR2 is YYDKDF (reference sequence). The CDR3 spans 18 residues.

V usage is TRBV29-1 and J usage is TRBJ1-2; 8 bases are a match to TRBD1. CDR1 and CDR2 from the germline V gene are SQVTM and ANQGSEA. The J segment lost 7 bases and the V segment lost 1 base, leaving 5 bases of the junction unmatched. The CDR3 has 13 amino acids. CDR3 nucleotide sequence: TGCAGCGTTGAAGGACAGGGGATGGGTGGCTACACCTTC. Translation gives CSVEGQGMGGYTF.

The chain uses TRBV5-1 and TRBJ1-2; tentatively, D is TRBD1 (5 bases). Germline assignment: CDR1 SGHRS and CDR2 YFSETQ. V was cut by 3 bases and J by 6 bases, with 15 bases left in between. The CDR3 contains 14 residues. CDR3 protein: CASSSDDFRDGYTF. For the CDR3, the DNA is TGCGCCAGCAGCTCCGATGATTTCAGGGATGGCTACACCTTC.

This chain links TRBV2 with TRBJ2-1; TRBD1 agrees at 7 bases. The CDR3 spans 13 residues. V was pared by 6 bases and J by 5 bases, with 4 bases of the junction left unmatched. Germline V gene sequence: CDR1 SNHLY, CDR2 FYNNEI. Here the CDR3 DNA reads TGTGCCAGCAGGAGACAGGGAAACAATGAGCAGTTCTTC. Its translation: CASRRQGNNEQFF.

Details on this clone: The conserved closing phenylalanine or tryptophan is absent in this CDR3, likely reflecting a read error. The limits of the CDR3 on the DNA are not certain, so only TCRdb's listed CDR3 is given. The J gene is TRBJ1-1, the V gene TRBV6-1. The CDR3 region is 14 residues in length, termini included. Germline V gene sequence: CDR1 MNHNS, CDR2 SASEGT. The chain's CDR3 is CASSEGGGLPIGPI.

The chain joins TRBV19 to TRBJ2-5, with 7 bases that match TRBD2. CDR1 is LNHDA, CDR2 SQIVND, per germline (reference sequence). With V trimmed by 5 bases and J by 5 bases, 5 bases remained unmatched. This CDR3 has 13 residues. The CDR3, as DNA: TGTGCCAGTAGTTTGGGACTATCGGAGACCCAGTACTTC. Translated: CASSLGLSETQYF.

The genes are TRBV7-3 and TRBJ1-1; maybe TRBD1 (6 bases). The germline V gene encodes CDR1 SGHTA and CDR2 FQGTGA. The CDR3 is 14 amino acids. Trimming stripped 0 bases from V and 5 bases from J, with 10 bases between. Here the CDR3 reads CASSLTPGVTEAFF. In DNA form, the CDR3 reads TGTGCCAGCAGCTTAACGCCAGGGGTGACTGAAGCTTTCTTT.

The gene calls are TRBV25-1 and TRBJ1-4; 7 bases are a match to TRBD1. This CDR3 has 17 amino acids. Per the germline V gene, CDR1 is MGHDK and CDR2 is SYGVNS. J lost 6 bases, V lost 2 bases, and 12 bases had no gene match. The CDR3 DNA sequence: TGTGCCAGCAGTGAAAAGTCAACAGGGGATAGACATGAAAAACTGTTTTTT. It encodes CASSEKSTGDRHEKLFF.

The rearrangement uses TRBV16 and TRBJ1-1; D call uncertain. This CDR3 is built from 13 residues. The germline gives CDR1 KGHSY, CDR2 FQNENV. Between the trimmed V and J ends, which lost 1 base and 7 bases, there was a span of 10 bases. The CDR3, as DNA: TGTGCCAGCAGCCAATTAGGAGCTATTGAAGCTTTCTTT. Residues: CASSQLGAIEAFF.

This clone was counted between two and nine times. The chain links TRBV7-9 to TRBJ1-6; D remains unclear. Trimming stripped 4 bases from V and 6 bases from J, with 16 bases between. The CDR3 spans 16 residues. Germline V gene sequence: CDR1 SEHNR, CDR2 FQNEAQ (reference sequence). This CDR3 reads CASSSNPEQSNSPLHF. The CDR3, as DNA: TGTGCCAGCAGCTCAAACCCGGAACAGTCTAATTCACCCCTCCACTTT.

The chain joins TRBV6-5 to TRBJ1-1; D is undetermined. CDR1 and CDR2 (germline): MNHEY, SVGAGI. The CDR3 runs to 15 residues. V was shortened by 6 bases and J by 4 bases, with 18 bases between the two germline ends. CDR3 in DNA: TGTGCCAGCAGGGTCAACATGGATGCAGGCACTGAAGCTTTCTTT. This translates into CASRVNMDAGTEAFF.

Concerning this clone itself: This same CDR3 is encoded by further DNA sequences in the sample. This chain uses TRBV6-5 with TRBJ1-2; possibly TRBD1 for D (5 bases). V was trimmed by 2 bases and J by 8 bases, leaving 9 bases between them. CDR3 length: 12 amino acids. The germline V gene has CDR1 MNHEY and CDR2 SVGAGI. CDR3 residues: CASSYLGGGYTF. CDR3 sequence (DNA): TGTGCCAGCAGTTACCTGGGGGGGGGCTACACCTTC.

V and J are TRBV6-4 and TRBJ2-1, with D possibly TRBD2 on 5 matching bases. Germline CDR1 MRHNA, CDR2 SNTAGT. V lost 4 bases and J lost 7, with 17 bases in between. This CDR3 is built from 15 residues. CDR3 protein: CASSVGADGGNEQFF. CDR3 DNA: TGTGCCAGCAGTGTGGGTGCAGACGGAGGTAATGAGCAGTTCTTC.

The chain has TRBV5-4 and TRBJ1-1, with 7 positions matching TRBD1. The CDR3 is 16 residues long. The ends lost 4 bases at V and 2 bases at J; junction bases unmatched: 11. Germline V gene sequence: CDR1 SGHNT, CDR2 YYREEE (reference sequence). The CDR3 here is CASSLEGTGENTEAFF. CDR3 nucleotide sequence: TGTGCCAGCAGCCTCGAAGGAACAGGGGAAAACACTGAAGCTTTCTTT.

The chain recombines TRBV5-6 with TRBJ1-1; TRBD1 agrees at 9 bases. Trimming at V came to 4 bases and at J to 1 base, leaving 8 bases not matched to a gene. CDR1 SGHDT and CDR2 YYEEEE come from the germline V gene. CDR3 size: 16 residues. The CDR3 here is CASSQMLTGGNTEAFF. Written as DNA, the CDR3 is TGTGCCAGCAGCCAAATGTTGACAGGGGGGAACACTGAAGCTTTCTTT. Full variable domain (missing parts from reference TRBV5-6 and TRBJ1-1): DAGVTQSPTHLIKTRGQQVTLRCSPKSGHDTVSWYQQALGQGPQFIFQYYEEEERQRGNFPDRFSGHQFPNYSSELNVNALLLGDSALYLCASSQMLTGGNTEAFFGQGTRLTVV.

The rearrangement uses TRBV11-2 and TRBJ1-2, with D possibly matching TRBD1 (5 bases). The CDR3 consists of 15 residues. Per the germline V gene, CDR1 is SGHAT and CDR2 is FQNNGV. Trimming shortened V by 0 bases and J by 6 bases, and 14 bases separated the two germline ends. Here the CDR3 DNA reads TGTGCCAGCAGCTTAGAAGGGACTTTGGCGAATGGCTACACCTTC. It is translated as CASSLEGTLANGYTF.

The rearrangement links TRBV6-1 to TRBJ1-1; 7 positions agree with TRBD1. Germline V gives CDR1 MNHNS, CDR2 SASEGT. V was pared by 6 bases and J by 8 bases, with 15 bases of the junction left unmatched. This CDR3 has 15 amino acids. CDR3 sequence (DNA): TGTGCCAGCAGCGTTGGGACAGTGGCAAGGGGAGAAGCTTTCTTT. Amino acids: CASSVGTVARGEAFF.

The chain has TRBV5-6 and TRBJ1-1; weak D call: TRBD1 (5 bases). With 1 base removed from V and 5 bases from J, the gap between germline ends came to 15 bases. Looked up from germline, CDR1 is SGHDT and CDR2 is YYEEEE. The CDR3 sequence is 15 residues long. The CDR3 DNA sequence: TGTGCCAGCAGCTTGAATCCGGGGGGTGGAACTGAAGCTTTCTTT. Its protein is CASSLNPGGGTEAFF.

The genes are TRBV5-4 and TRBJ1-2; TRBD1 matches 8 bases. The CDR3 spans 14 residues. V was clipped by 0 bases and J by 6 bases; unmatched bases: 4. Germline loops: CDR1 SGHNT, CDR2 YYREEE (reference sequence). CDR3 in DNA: TGTGCCAGCAGCTTGGTACAGGGGGAGGATGGCTACACCTTC. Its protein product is CASSLVQGEDGYTF.

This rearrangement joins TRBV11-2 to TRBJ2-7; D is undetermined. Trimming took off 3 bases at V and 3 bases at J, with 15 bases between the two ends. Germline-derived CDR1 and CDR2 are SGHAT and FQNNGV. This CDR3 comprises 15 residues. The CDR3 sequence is CASSFMGSQSYEQYF. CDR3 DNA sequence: TGTGCCAGCAGCTTCATGGGCAGCCAAAGCTACGAGCAGTACTTC.

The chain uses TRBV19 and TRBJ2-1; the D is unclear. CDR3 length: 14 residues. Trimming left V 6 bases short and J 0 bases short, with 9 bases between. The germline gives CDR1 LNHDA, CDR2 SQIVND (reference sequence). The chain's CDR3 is CASSSSSSYNEQFF. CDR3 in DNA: TGTGCCAGTAGCTCGAGTAGCTCCTACAATGAGCAGTTCTTC.

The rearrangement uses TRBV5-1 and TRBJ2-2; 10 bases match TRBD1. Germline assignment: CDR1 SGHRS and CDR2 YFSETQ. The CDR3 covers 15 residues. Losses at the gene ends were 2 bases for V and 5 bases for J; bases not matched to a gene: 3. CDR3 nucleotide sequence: TGCGCCAGCAGCTTACGGGACAGGGGTACCGGGGAGCTGTTTTTT. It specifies CASSLRDRGTGELFF.

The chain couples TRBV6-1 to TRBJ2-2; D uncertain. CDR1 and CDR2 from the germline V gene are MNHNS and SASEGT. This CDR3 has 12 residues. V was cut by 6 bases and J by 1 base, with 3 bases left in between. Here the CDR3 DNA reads TGTGCCAGCAGGAGGAACACCGGGGAGCTGTTTTTT. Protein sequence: CASRRNTGELFF.

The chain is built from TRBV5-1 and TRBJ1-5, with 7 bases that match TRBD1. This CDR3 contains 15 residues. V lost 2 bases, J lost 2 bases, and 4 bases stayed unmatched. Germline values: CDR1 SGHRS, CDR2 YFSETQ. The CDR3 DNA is TGCGCCAGCAGCTTTACAGGGGACGGCAATCAGCCCCAGCATTTT. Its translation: CASSFTGDGNQPQHF.